Each of the 21 T cell receptor beta chains below was sequenced from the same sample in a study of cytomegalovirus exposure and HLA in healthy donors. PCR employed 60 Vbeta and 13 Jbeta primers. Only in-frame clones appear in the TCRdb table, and some are missing; sequencing was by immunoSEQ multiplex PCR. The table lists about 98,000 clones, 70% to 80% of them singletons. Material for sequencing was PBMCs. The receptors were sampled from a man aged 60-69 years in good health and CMV-seropositive.

The rearrangement links TRBV30 to TRBJ2-5, with TRBD2 as a possible D gene (5 bases). Germline V gene lookup returns CDR1 GTSNPN and CDR2 SVGIG (reference sequence). The CDR3 has 13 residues. Trimming shortened V by 0 bases and J by 5 bases, and 10 bases separated the two germline ends. CDR3: CAWSVRGRETQYF. In DNA, the CDR3 is TGTGCCTGGAGTGTACGAGGGCGTGAGACCCAGTACTTC. The whole variable domain, remainder taken from reference TRBV30 and TRBJ2-5, is SQTIHQWPATLVQPVGSPLSLECTVEGTSNPNLYWYRQAAGRGLQLLFYSVGIGQISSEVPQNLSASRPQDRQFILSSKKLLLSDSGFYLCAWSVRGRETQYFGPGTRLLVL.

This clone was seen only a few times. The rearrangement uses TRBV4-1 and TRBJ1-2, with TRBD1 matching 9 bases. Germline-derived CDR1 and CDR2 are MGHRA and YSYEKL. CDR3 length equals 15 residues. J lost 4 bases, V lost 1 base, and 4 bases had no gene match. CDR3 DNA: TGCGCCAGCAGCCAAGCCGGGACAGGGATCTATGGCTACACCTTC. It encodes CASSQAGTGIYGYTF.

The sample holds one count of this clone. The V call is TRBV4-1, the J call TRBJ2-5; perhaps TRBD1 as D (6 bases). The closer fit of TRBJ2-7 to the DNA end suggests the J call may be wrong. This CDR3 comprises 12 residues. Germline CDR1 is MGHRA and CDR2 is YSYEKL. The CDR3 here is CASSPTGIEQYF. The CDR3 nucleotides read TGCGCCAGCAGCCCAACAGGGATCGAGCAGTACTTC.

The chain uses TRBV6-5 and TRBJ1-1; D is ambiguous. CDR3 length: 13 amino acids. CDR1 MNHEY and CDR2 SVGAGI come from the germline V gene. V dropped 0 bases and J dropped 2 bases, with 4 bases sitting between them. The CDR3 loop is CASSYSTNTEAFF. In DNA form, the CDR3 reads TGTGCCAGCAGTTACTCGACTAACACTGAAGCTTTCTTT.

The chain has TRBV6-4 and TRBJ2-1, with 9 nucleotides matching TRBD1. Per the germline V gene, CDR1 is MRHNA and CDR2 is SNTAGT. The CDR3 length is 14 residues. J lost 9 bases, V lost 6 bases, and 9 bases had no gene match. CDR3 sequence reads: CASSQTGGLGEQFF. The CDR3 DNA sequence: TGTGCCAGCAGCCAAACAGGGGGCCTGGGTGAGCAGTTCTTC.

This clone was detected a few times. The rearrangement uses TRBV29-1 and TRBJ2-2, with D tentatively TRBD2 (6 bases). V dropped 5 bases and J dropped 7 bases, with 11 bases sitting between them. Germline V gives CDR1 SQVTM, CDR2 ANQGSEA. The CDR3 covers 12 residues. This CDR3 is CSVPGTFGELFF. The CDR3 DNA reads TGCAGCGTTCCTGGGACTTTCGGGGAGCTGTTTTTT.

The rearrangement joins TRBV2 to TRBJ1-2, with D uncertain. The length of the CDR3 is 12 residues. The germline V and J ends were trimmed by 4 bases and 4 bases, with 7 bases remaining between them. Germline CDR1 reads SNHLY; CDR2 reads FYNNEI. Here the CDR3 DNA reads TGTGCCAGCAGTGGATCCAGCTATGGCTACACCTTC. Translated: CASSGSSYGYTF.

This chain joins TRBV5-5 and TRBJ2-1; TRBD2 aligns across 7 bases. The V and J ends lost 1 base and 4 bases, in that order; junction bases with no gene match: 17. Germline V gene sequence: CDR1 SGHKS, CDR2 YYEKEE (reference sequence). The CDR3 is 19 amino acids. CDR3 protein: CASSLIALVGGGSYNEQFF. The CDR3 nucleotides read TGTGCCAGCAGCTTGATTGCGTTAGTTGGCGGGGGATCATACAATGAGCAGTTCTTC.

The V and J genes are TRBV7-3 and TRBJ2-5; D is unclear. The CDR3 loop spans 13 amino acids. Germline CDR1 is SGHTA and CDR2 is FQGTGA. V was trimmed by 0 bases and J by 5 bases, leaving 7 bases between them. CDR3 loop: CASSLTVGETQYF. CDR3 DNA sequence: TGTGCCAGCAGCTTAACGGTCGGGGAGACCCAGTACTTC.

The gene calls are TRBV5-4 and TRBJ2-2, with 7 bases that match TRBD2. Germline CDR1 and CDR2: SGHNT and YYREEE (reference sequence). V shed 3 bases, J shed 0 bases, and the junction held 11 bases outside the gene matches. This CDR3 comprises 18 residues. This CDR3 is CASSSRFLAEANTGELFF. The CDR3 DNA is TGTGCCAGCAGCTCGAGGTTTCTAGCGGAAGCGAACACCGGGGAGCTGTTTTTT.

This clone appeared a single time. J is TRBJ2-2 and V is TRBV6-1; 8 bases map to TRBD2. The trim removed 8 bases at V and 5 bases at J, leaving 10 bases unmatched. This CDR3 has 15 amino acids. CDR1 MNHNS and CDR2 SASEGT come from the germline V gene. The CDR3 here is CASGWGTSRTGELFF. The CDR3 bases are TGTGCCAGCGGATGGGGGACTAGTCGGACCGGGGAGCTGTTTTTT.

V gene TRBV6-1 combines with J gene TRBJ2-5, with a weak D call TRBD1 (6 bases). Per the germline V gene, CDR1 is MNHNS and CDR2 is SASEGT. The CDR3 has 14 amino acids. With 5 bases removed from V and 2 bases from J, the gap between germline ends came to 12 bases. CDR3 region: CASSIRDNQETQYF. The CDR3 DNA reads as TGTGCCAGCAGTATCCGGGACAATCAAGAGACCCAGTACTTC.

The V and J genes are TRBV4-1 and TRBJ2-7; 7 bases are a match to TRBD1. The CDR3 covers 14 residues. Germline values: CDR1 MGHRA, CDR2 YSYEKL. The V gene end was trimmed by 1 base and the J gene end by 5 bases; junction bases not matched to a gene: 5. The CDR3 loop reads CASSQAPTGDEQYF. Written as DNA, the CDR3 is TGCGCCAGCAGCCAAGCACCCACAGGGGACGAGCAGTACTTC.

This chain uses TRBV29-1 with TRBJ2-7; tentative D call: TRBD2 (5 bases). CDR1 is SQVTM and CDR2 is ANQGSEA in the germline V gene. The CDR3 runs 11 residues. V was shortened by 3 bases and J by 5 bases, with 8 bases between the two germline ends. The CDR3 loop reads CSVDSSHEQYF. The CDR3 bases are TGCAGCGTTGATTCTAGCCACGAGCAGTACTTC.

The chain is built from TRBV7-9 and TRBJ1-1; TRBD1 aligns across 10 bases. The CDR3 is 15 amino acids. Losses at the gene ends were 1 base for V and 4 bases for J; bases not matched to a gene: 3. Germline V gives CDR1 SEHNR, CDR2 FQNEAQ (reference sequence). The CDR3 protein is CASSLGGTGVTEAFF. The CDR3 DNA reads TGTGCCAGCAGCTTAGGCGGGACAGGGGTCACTGAAGCTTTCTTT.

This clone showed up just a few times. The chain joins TRBV7-9 to TRBJ2-7; the D gene is possibly TRBD2 (7 bases). Trimming removed 4 bases from V and 1 base from J, with 23 bases in between. The CDR3 length is 18 residues. CDR1 SEHNR and CDR2 FQNEAQ come from the germline V gene (reference sequence). CDR3 coding DNA: TGTGCCAGCAGCTGGGGGGGCGGGGAGGGGGGGCCGTCCTACGAGCAGTACTTC. This gives the protein CASSWGGGEGGPSYEQYF.

V usage is TRBV4-2 and J usage is TRBJ2-5, with D perhaps matching TRBD2 (6 bases). The last part of the DNA fits TRBJ2-7 better; the J call may be wrong. From germline, CDR1 is LGHNA and CDR2 YNFKEQ. This CDR3 has 14 residues. The CDR3 bases are TGTGCCAGCAGCCCCATCGGCGGGGCCCACGAGCAGTACTTC. The encoded protein is CASSPIGGAHEQYF.

The chain has TRBV7-9 and TRBJ1-1; 8 nucleotides align to TRBD1. The V and J ends lost 2 bases and 5 bases, in that order; junction bases with no gene match: 7. The CDR3 spans 15 residues. Germline loops: CDR1 SEHNR, CDR2 FQNEAQ (reference sequence). In DNA form, the CDR3 reads TGTGCCAGCAGCTTATCGACAGGGGTGGGAACTGAAGCTTTCTTT. Amino acids: CASSLSTGVGTEAFF. Looking up the rest from reference TRBV7-9 and TRBJ1-1 gives the full variable domain: DTGVSQNPRHKITKRGQNVTFRCDPISEHNRLYWYRQTLGQGPEFLTYFQNEAQLEKSRLLSDRFSAERPKGSFSTLEIQRTEQGDSAMYLCASSLSTGVGTEAFFGQGTRLTVV.

The chain carries TRBV11-2 and TRBJ2-7; 8 bases agree with TRBD2. The CDR3 loop spans 13 amino acids. Germline CDR1 and CDR2: SGHAT and FQNNGV. V lost 6 bases, J lost 2 bases, and 3 bases stayed unmatched. Here the CDR3 reads CASRNGGAYEQYF. The CDR3 nucleotides read TGTGCCAGCAGAAACGGGGGGGCCTACGAGCAGTACTTC.

Only a few counts were recorded for this clone. Here the CDR3 reads CASSEWQTFGEQYF. CDR3 nucleotides: TGTGCCAGCAGTGAATGGCAGACCTTCGGGGAGCAGTACTTC. The J gene is TRBJ2-7, the V gene TRBV6-1; D gene uncertain. The CDR3 sequence is 14 residues long. CDR1 is MNHNS, CDR2 SASEGT, per germline. With 2 bases removed from V and 7 bases from J, the gap between germline ends came to 15 bases.

The V call is TRBV27, the J call TRBJ1-1, with D hard to call. CDR1 is MNHEY and CDR2 is SMNVEV in the germline V gene (reference sequence). Trimming shortened V by 6 bases and J by 1 base, and 9 bases separated the two germline ends. This CDR3 has 13 amino acids. The CDR3 DNA follows: TGTGCCAGCAGAGTTGCCAGGAACACTGAAGCTTTCTTT. Translating it yields CASRVARNTEAFF.